The source of this T cell receptor beta chain is a study of cytomegalovirus exposure and HLA in healthy donors. Donors came from a validation cohort of approximately 110 subjects, distinct from the first 666-subject cohort. Method: immunoSEQ multiplex PCR; TCRdb's copy keeps in-frame clones and lacks some. The sample carries a few hundred thousand clones, 88% recorded once. As concerns this clone: Antigen specificity is unknown.

General study findings and limits: Diagnosis of cytomegalovirus status made by the classifier reportedly showed high specificity and sensitivity.

Trimming stripped 8 bases from V and 6 bases from J, with 13 bases between. This CDR3 has 13 amino acids. Germline lookup yields CDR1 MNHEY and CDR2 SVGAGI. The V gene is TRBV6-5, the J gene TRBJ2-2, with TRBD2 as a possible D gene (5 bases). Material: PBMCs. The clonotype was recovered from a young woman in good health and CMV-seronegative. CDR3 DNA sequence: TGTGCCAGCGCAGGAGGTCAGGCCGGGGAGCTGTTTTTT. Translating gives CASAGGQAGELFF.